The 8 T cell receptor beta chains below all came from one sample that was sequenced in a study of shared clonotypes between healthy human individuals. Only in-frame clones appear in the TCRdb table, and some are missing; sequencing was by immunoSEQ multiplex PCR. This sample carries some 2.4 million clones, approximately 93% of them seen once, and the ten largest clones take roughly 0.39%. Sequences were obtained from naive CD4+ T cells from PBMCs. Documented subset: CD45RA+ positively selected. The origin of the receptors is a man aged 18 to 29 in good health. Some clones in this sample may be carry-over from other donors' samples.

The chain combines TRBV28 with TRBJ2-3; 7 positions agree with TRBD2. Germline V CDR1 and CDR2: MDHEN, SYDVKM. The CDR3 extends over 15 amino acids. V lost 2 bases and J lost 5; bases outside the gene matches: 7. CDR3 coding DNA: TGTGCCAGCAGTTTAGCGGGAGAGATGTTAGATACGCAGTATTTT. Its translation: CASSLAGEMLDTQYF.

The V gene is TRBV11-3, the J gene TRBJ2-5; D gene ambiguous. CDR1 is SGHNT, CDR2 YENEEA, per germline. The CDR3 totals 14 residues. V lost 1 base and J 1 base, leaving 7 bases between the germline ends. The CDR3 coding sequence is TGTGCCAGCAGCTTAGGACTGACCCAAGAGACCCAGTACTTC. Translation gives CASSLGLTQETQYF.

The rearrangement uses TRBV28 and TRBJ2-7; no clear D. The CDR3 totals 12 residues. V was shortened by 8 bases and J by 0 bases, with 8 bases between the two germline ends. Germline V gene sequence: CDR1 MDHEN, CDR2 SYDVKM. The CDR3 region is CASQVYSYEQYF. In nucleotides, the CDR3 is TGTGCCAGCCAGGTTTACTCCTACGAGCAGTACTTC.

This clone appeared once. This chain joins TRBV5-5 and TRBJ1-1; D is unresolved. CDR1 SGHKS and CDR2 YYEKEE come from the germline V gene (reference sequence). Trimming removed 0 bases at V and 11 bases at J, with 11 bases between. There are 12 residues in the CDR3. The DNA of the CDR3 is TGTGCCAGCAGCTTGGCCAGGTCAGATGCTTTCTTT. It encodes CASSLARSDAFF.

The chain joins TRBV14 to TRBJ2-3, with TRBD2 identical over 7 bases. The CDR3 runs 16 residues. CDR1 and CDR2 (germline): SGHDN, FVKESK. V was pared by 3 bases and J by 1 base, with 7 bases of the junction left unmatched. The chain's CDR3 is CASSQGGTVGTDTQYF. The CDR3 DNA is TGTGCCAGCAGCCAGGGAGGGACGGTCGGCACAGATACGCAGTATTTT.

This chain links TRBV5-1 with TRBJ1-1; D might be TRBD1 (6 bases). Between the trimmed V and J ends, which lost 3 bases and 4 bases, there was a span of 13 bases. Germline V CDR1 and CDR2: SGHRS, YFSETQ. This CDR3 region has 14 residues. CDR3: CASSWLGGPTEAFF. Here the CDR3 DNA reads TGCGCCAGCAGCTGGCTGGGGGGCCCCACTGAAGCTTTCTTT.

The rearrangement joins TRBV6-1 to TRBJ2-7; D is unclear. The ends were cut back, 2 bases at V and 3 bases at J, with 11 bases in the middle. Germline V gene data show CDR1 as MNHNS and CDR2 as SASEGT. This CDR3 spans 14 amino acids. The CDR3 nucleotides read TGTGCCAGCAGTGAAACGTACGGCTACTACGAGCAGTACTTC. Encoded protein: CASSETYGYYEQYF.

On this clone: Other nucleotide sequences from this sample produce the same CDR3. V gene TRBV5-1 combines with J gene TRBJ1-1; 8 bases are a match to TRBD1. The CDR3 runs 14 residues. Germline V gene lookup returns CDR1 SGHRS and CDR2 YFSETQ. Germline trimming cut 4 bases from V and 1 base from J; bases unmatched to any gene: 3. CDR3 loop: CASSRGQGNTEAFF. The CDR3 nucleotides read TGCGCCAGCAGCCGTGGACAGGGGAACACTGAAGCTTTCTTT.